The 13 T cell receptor beta chains presented below share a single source sample, sequenced in a study of naive and memory T cell subsets. Two oligonucleotides, mixed equimolar, formed the beta constant-region primer covering TRBC1 and TRBC2. TCRdb re-analysed the UMI-ligation and nested PCR reads in MiXCR, keeping a single row per CDR3 protein. The repertoire includes around 160,000 distinct CDR3 sequences, 15% to 20% of them detected once, and more than 0.13% sits in the top ten. Sequenced input: naive CD4+ T cells from blood. These receptors all come from a human donor in good health.

The genes are TRBV5-5 and TRBJ2-1; D gene ambiguous. Looked up from germline, CDR1 is SGHKS and CDR2 is YYEKEE (reference sequence). V was trimmed by 0 bases and J by 2 bases, leaving 9 bases between them. CDR3 length equals 15 residues. CDR3 in amino acids: CASSLEVSPYNEQFF. CDR3 coding DNA: TGTGCCAGCAGCTTGGAGGTTAGCCCCTACAATGAGCAGTTCTTC.

The rearrangement links TRBV30 to TRBJ2-1; a weak D match, TRBD1 (6 bases). This CDR3 has 21 amino acids. Trimming took off 5 bases at V and 0 bases at J, with 32 bases between the two ends. In germline, CDR1 is GTSNPN, CDR2 SVGIG (reference sequence). CDR3 nucleotides: TGTGCCTGGGGGATGGTTTACAGGGATGGGCGACCCCAGCGCTCCTACAATGAGCAGTTCTTC. This gives the protein CAWGMVYRDGRPQRSYNEQFF.

The chain joins TRBV29-1 to TRBJ1-5; D remains ambiguous. Germline loops: CDR1 SQVTM, CDR2 ANQGSEA. V lost 3 bases and J lost 2, with 8 bases in between. The CDR3 contains 13 residues. CDR3 in DNA: TGCAGCGTTGATCCGGGAGGCAATCAGCCCCAGCATTTT. This sequence encodes CSVDPGGNQPQHF.

This chain connects TRBV5-4 to TRBJ1-1; D perhaps matches TRBD1 (6 bases). V was pared by 4 bases and J by 8 bases, with 12 bases between. Per germline, CDR1 SGHNT and CDR2 YYREEE (reference sequence). The CDR3 length is 12 residues. The CDR3 coding sequence is TGTGCCAGCAGCGGACAGCGAACCGAAGCTTTCTTT. Its translation is CASSGQRTEAFF.

The chain carries TRBV25-1 and TRBJ2-2; D gene uncertain. Trimming pared 7 bases from V and 4 bases from J, leaving 7 bases between. The CDR3 is made up of 12 amino acids. CDR1 and CDR2 (germline): MGHDK, SYGVNS. The CDR3: CASTLGTGELFF. CDR3 sequence (DNA): TGTGCCAGCACCCTGGGCACCGGGGAGCTGTTTTTT.

There are many counts of this clonotype. The rearrangement joins TRBV6-4 to TRBJ2-2; 9 bases agree with TRBD1. The V segment lost 5 bases and the J segment 5 bases; nucleotides outside the gene matches: 3. Germline V lookup: CDR1 MRHNA, CDR2 SNTAGT. The CDR3 contains 14 residues. DNA of the CDR3: TGTGCCAGCAGTTCACAGGGGGCGACCGGGGAGCTGTTTTTT. Its translation is CASSSQGATGELFF.

This clonotype has only one observation. The chain couples TRBV2 to TRBJ2-3; D uncertain. The germline V gene encodes CDR1 SNHLY and CDR2 FYNNEI. Trimming took off 2 bases at V and 2 bases at J, with 8 bases between the two ends. The CDR3 totals 14 residues. CDR3 protein: CASSELAVTDTQYF. CDR3 in DNA: TGTGCCAGCAGTGAACTGGCGGTCACAGATACGCAGTATTTT.

This sequence joins TRBV5-1 and TRBJ2-1; TRBD2 matches at 10 bases. Germline CDR1 is SGHRS and CDR2 is YFSETQ. V shed 0 bases, J shed 9 bases, and the junction held 9 bases outside the gene matches. The CDR3 has 16 amino acids. This chain's CDR3 is CASSLGQAGGRSEQFF. For the CDR3, the DNA is TGCGCCAGCAGCTTGGGACAAGCGGGAGGGAGGTCTGAGCAGTTCTTC.

This chain connects TRBV19 to TRBJ2-7; 10 bases line up with TRBD1. Germline lookup yields CDR1 LNHDA and CDR2 SQIVND (reference sequence). The CDR3 spans 14 residues. The junction had 8 bases not matched to a gene; V was cut back by 5 bases and J by 7 bases. The CDR3 loop is CASSSWDRGKEQYF. The CDR3 coding sequence is TGTGCCAGTAGTTCCTGGGACAGGGGAAAGGAGCAGTACTTC.

The rearrangement joins TRBV6-5 to TRBJ2-7; D gene uncertain. The V and J ends lost 6 bases and 4 bases respectively, with 13 bases between them. From germline, CDR1 is MNHEY and CDR2 SVGAGI. The CDR3 totals 13 residues. CDR3 bases: TGTGCCAGCAGCTTACTCCGGAATTACGAGCAGTACTTC. Translation: CASSLLRNYEQYF.

CDR3 region: CASSKAGLADNNEQFF. The CDR3 coding sequence is TGTGCCAGCAGTAAGGCAGGCCTAGCGGATAACAATGAGCAGTTCTTC. The chain couples TRBV5-4 to TRBJ2-1; the match to TRBD2 covers 7 bases. CDR3 size: 16 residues. J gave up 5 bases and V 5 bases, and 13 bases lay outside the gene matches. The germline V gene has CDR1 SGHNT and CDR2 YYREEE (reference sequence).

This clonotype has a handful of counts. The chain couples TRBV6-5 to TRBJ2-5, with 10 bases identical to TRBD2. The CDR3 spans 16 residues. CDR1 and CDR2 from the germline V gene are MNHEY and SVGAGI. J gave up 1 base and V 5 bases, and 7 bases lay outside the gene matches. The CDR3 protein is CASSIGLAELQETQYF. Here the CDR3 DNA reads TGTGCCAGCAGTATCGGACTAGCGGAACTCCAAGAGACCCAGTACTTC.

This rearrangement joins TRBV28 to TRBJ2-1, with 8 bases identical to TRBD1. The CDR3 has 15 amino acids. Per the germline V gene, CDR1 is MDHEN and CDR2 is SYDVKM. With 3 bases clipped from V and 5 bases from J, the junction kept 6 bases outside the gene matches. This CDR3 reads CASSFQGARHNEQFF. The CDR3 region has the DNA TGTGCCAGCAGTTTCCAGGGGGCGCGTCACAATGAGCAGTTCTTC.